These T cell receptor beta chains were read from a single sample in a study of Graves' ophthalmopathy and Graves' hyperthyroidism. Each CDR3 protein gets one entry after TCRdb re-called the multiplex PCR reads with MiXCR. The table has 200,000 to 300,000 distinct CDR3 sequences, 40% to 50% seen once. Specimen: peripheral blood. All receptors come from an adult man with Graves' ophthalmopathy. Both conserved end residues are trimmed from each CDR3.

V	J	CDR3
TRBV5-1	TRBJ2-7	ASARDWQASSSYEQY
TRBV4-2	TRBJ2-7	ASSQGTQVSYEQY
TRBV29-1	NA	SVQEGWDNEQF
TRBV7-2	TRBJ1-1	ASSPTRGPFTEAF
TRBV29-1	TRBJ2-6	SVEEGTGANVLT
TRBV6-6	TRBJ2-5	ASSFVRGFGQETQY
TRBV7-9	TRBJ2-7	ASSFEQDEQY
TRBV9	TRBJ1-2	ASSVLDSYGYT
TRBV2	TRBJ1-5	ASRQGPNSNQPQH
TRBV7-9	TRBJ2-7	ASSLSRFSYEQY
TRBV20-1	TRBJ2-5	SASVTGQETQY
TRBV7-9	TRBJ1-1	ASSPQGGSRNTEAF
TRBV12-3/TRBV12-4	TRBJ2-6	ASTPWGGGANVLT
TRBV7-2	TRBJ2-6	ASGLRQVGSGANVLT
TRBV3-1	TRBJ1-2	ASSTPSLEGGGYT
TRBV5-8	TRBJ1-5	ASSLDRAKQPQH
TRBV6-6	TRBJ2-7	ASSYSGSGGLGHEQY
TRBV12-3/TRBV12-4	TRBJ1-2	ASRRQGENYGYT
TRBV20-1	TRBJ1-3	AQASGSSGNTIY
TRBV7-8	TRBJ1-5	ASSLRGANQPQH
TRBV5-1	TRBJ2-5	ASSLGTVAGVSETQY
TRBV5-1	TRBJ2-2	ASSLTALGAGELF
TRBV7-8	TRBJ2-2	ASSLAWGGSNTGELF
TRBV29-1	TRBJ2-2	SVGGIRLGELF
TRBV7-2	TRBJ1-4	ASSHQVGTNEKLF
TRBV24-1	TRBJ1-2	ATSDGDSYGYT
TRBV20-1	TRBJ1-2	SARDPRAKLYGYT
TRBV10-2	TRBJ1-2	ASSYRTIQGNYGYT
TRBV7-2	TRBJ2-5	ASSPFETQY
TRBV7-8	TRBJ2-5	ASSRVGRETETQY
TRBV20-1	TRBJ2-5	SARDFTSPQETQY
TRBV7-2	TRBJ2-7	ASSLVGGGHEQY
TRBV6-2/TRBV6-3	TRBJ1-5	ASSYSGQAISNQPQH
TRBV11-3	TRBJ2-2	ASSSPRAGELF
TRBV6-1	TRBJ1-2	ASTERTDNQGGYT
TRBV19	TRBJ1-1	ASRPSLVTEAF
TRBV5-6	TRBJ2-2	ASSGTTGGRTGELF
TRBV29-1	TRBJ2-5	SGGGGETQY
TRBV11-2	TRBJ1-3	ASSFDRPQTGNTIY
TRBV12-5	TRBJ1-5	ASSLQTGGFQPQH
TRBV20-1	TRBJ2-7	SVRQGYHEQY
TRBV6-5	TRBJ1-1	AGTRTVNTEAF